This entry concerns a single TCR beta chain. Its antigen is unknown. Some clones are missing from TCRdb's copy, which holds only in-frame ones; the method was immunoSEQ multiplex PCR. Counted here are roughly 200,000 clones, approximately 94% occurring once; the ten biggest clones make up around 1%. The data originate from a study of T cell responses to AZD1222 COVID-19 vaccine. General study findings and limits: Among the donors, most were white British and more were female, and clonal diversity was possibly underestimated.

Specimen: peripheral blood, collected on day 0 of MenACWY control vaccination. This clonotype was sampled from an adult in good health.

The CDR3 loop reads CASSSVGTSGQETQYF. CDR3 nucleotides: TGTGCCAGCAGCTCAGTCGGGACTAGCGGTCAAGAGACCCAGTACTTC. The gene calls are TRBV7-8 and TRBJ2-5, with 11 positions matching TRBD2. Germline V gives CDR1 SGHVS, CDR2 FQNEAQ. CDR3 length: 16 amino acids. With 4 bases clipped from V and 2 bases from J, the junction kept 6 bases outside the gene matches.